This TCR beta chain was captured in a study of CD8 T cells in Susac syndrome (dated by TCRdb to 2018 to 2020). About the investigation overall: Among the Susac syndrome patients who were sequenced, clinically active disease was present in five or six and clinical remission was observed in roughly eight. Susac syndrome patients were therapy-naive, on corticosteroids (some also receiving IVIg), or on IVIg alone at blood withdrawal. Whether CD8+ T cell activation and differentiation in Susac syndrome was antigen driven was tested using repertoire sequencing. CD8+ T cell repertoire clonality was compared between some 12 healthy donors, approximately 14 Susac syndrome patients and 15 multiple sclerosis patients.

As to this clonotype: No antigen is known for it. No much larger clonotype is one base removed from it; base qualities were not supplied.

RNA was extracted with the RNeasy kit and 0.5 to 1 ug was reverse transcribed using random hexamers. TCR beta CDR3 regions were amplified with the immunoSEQ multiplex PCR assay covering 54 Vbeta and 13 Jbeta segments. Bias from PCR amplification was corrected by using a synthetic template baseline for primer optimization and for computational correction. The published analysis was carried out like this. Reads were annotated to V, D and J genes according to IMGT and were analyzed with immunoSEQ Analyzer, with only productive sequences retained. To calculate clonality, Shannon entropy was normalized by log2 of the number of productive unique sequences and then subtracted from one. Public and private clones were assessed among the 100 most prevalent clones of each patient and control. A clone was defined as Susac-specific if it was absent from the healthy and MS cohorts, from some 980 published viral clones and from other ImmuneACCESS disease sequences. TCRdb trimmed the raw reads at Q25, called clones with MiXCR and kept productive beta chains. One record per CDR3 amino acid sequence lists the most common genes and DNA. These V and J calls rely on TCRdb rather than the paper's analysis. The sample yields 75,000 to 95,000 distinct CDR3 sequences; around 96% were counted once. The top ten hold 0.55% to 0.75% of the sample.

Peripheral blood CD8+ and CD4+ T cells from healthy donors, Susac syndrome patients and multiple sclerosis patients were profiled using high-throughput TCR beta sequencing. Recently defined diagnostic criteria for definite or probable disease were met by the Susac syndrome patients. CD8+ TEMRA cells were enriched by FACS, while bulk CD8+ and CD4+ T cells were purified by magnetic negative isolation. Blood was drawn into EDTA tubes, processed within 24 hours, and PBMCs were isolated by density gradient centrifugation. PBMCs intended for TCR sequencing were cryopreserved in liquid nitrogen and thawed later in a water bath at 37 degrees C. The sorted or isolated CD4+, CD8+ and CD8+ TEMRA cells had a purity of 90% or higher. Overall results and qualifications from the work: Clonal expansion was seen in Susac syndrome CD8+ repertoires, peaking in CD8+ TEMRA cells and being greater in clinically active patients than in remitting ones. Approximately 17 and five Susac-specific public clones were found in the total CD8+ and CD8+ TEMRA repertoires, respectively. The number of individuals in the TCR sequencing and HLA analysis was recognized as being relatively small.

Taken from the germline V gene (reference sequence), the CDR1 and CDR2 loops are SEHNR and FQNEAQ. The germline V and J ends show losses of 3 bases and 4 bases respectively, and no gene match explains 7 bases of the junction. The CDR3 covers 15 residues, taking in both the cysteine and the phenylalanine. Only CDR3 DNA remains: 45 bases, in frame from the first base. This sequence was found in a human donor with Susac syndrome. Sequencing was performed on CD8+ T cells from PBMCs. The sequence is built from TRBV7-9 and TRBJ1-1, with 8 middle bases fitting TRBD1. The CDR3 reads CASSFGQGRTTEAFF. The sequenced DNA: TGTGCCAGCAGCTTCGGACAGGGCCGGACCACTGAAGCTTTCTTT.